The entry below gives a single TCR beta chain sequence along with its context. This entry belongs to a study of T cell responses to AZD1222 COVID-19 vaccine. Data came from immunoSEQ multiplex PCR; TCRdb stores just in-frame clones and leaves some out. The data show more than 90,000 clones, almost 90% seen once. The germline V gene has CDR1 SGHRS and CDR2 YFSETQ. The CDR3 contains 14 residues. The germline V and J ends were trimmed by 3 bases and 5 bases, with 11 bases remaining between them. The input for sequencing was peripheral blood, taken 28 days after the second AZD1222 dose. The sequence was collected from an adult who received the AZD1222 COVID-19 vaccine. V and J are TRBV5-1 and TRBJ2-2; no reliable D call. Written as DNA, the CDR3 is TGCGCCAGCAGCTCTCGGTCAGATACCGGGGAGCTGTTTTTT. This translates into CASSSRSDTGELFF.